Shown below are 31 T cell receptor beta chains from a single sample sequenced in a study of OX40 agonist ivuxolimab in advanced cancers. Assay: immunoSEQ multiplex PCR; the TCRdb copy retains only in-frame clones and omits some. The table records about 94,000 clones, about nine tenths of them present only once. The source material was CD4+ or CD8+ T cells sorted from blood, sampled in a trial of the OX40 agonist ivuxolimab. The source is an adult with an advanced solid tumor such as melanoma, head and neck, liver or kidney cancer.

Written as DNA, the CDR3 is TGTGCCAGCAGTTTGGCCAGGGGGCGGGGCACTGAAGCTTTCTTT. Translation gives CASSLARGRGTEAFF. The rearrangement links TRBV28 to TRBJ1-1, with TRBD1 matching over 8 bases. CDR3 length: 15 residues. The V segment lost 3 bases and the J segment 4 bases; nucleotides outside the gene matches: 7. The germline V gene has CDR1 MDHEN and CDR2 SYDVKM.

This chain connects TRBV6-5 to TRBJ1-2; 8 bases map to TRBD1. Trimming at V came to 5 bases and at J to 0 bases, leaving 5 bases not matched to a gene. Per the germline V gene, CDR1 is MNHEY and CDR2 is SVGAGI. The CDR3 has 15 residues. This chain's CDR3 is CASSRQGATNYGYTF. The CDR3 nucleotides are TGTGCCAGCAGTCGTCAGGGGGCAACTAACTATGGCTACACCTTC.

CDR3 in amino acids: CASSPAGLRDYEQYF. The CDR3 coding sequence is TGTGCCAGCTCACCGGCGGGACTCAGAGACTACGAGCAGTACTTC. The chain has TRBV18 and TRBJ2-7, with D perhaps matching TRBD2 (6 bases). This CDR3 comprises 15 residues. CDR1 KGHSH and CDR2 LQKENI come from the germline V gene. Deletions cut 3 bases from V and 3 bases from J, with 15 bases between.

CDR3 sequence reads: CASTPLGGAYGYTF. The DNA of the CDR3 is TGTGCCAGCACACCCCTGGGGGGGGCTTACGGCTACACCTTC. The J gene is TRBJ1-2, the V gene TRBV6-1, with a tentative D call TRBD1 (6 bases). Trimming shortened V by 7 bases and J by 8 bases, and 20 bases separated the two germline ends. This CDR3 is 14 amino acids long. Germline CDR1 MNHNS, CDR2 SASEGT.

The chain couples TRBV11-2 to TRBJ1-2; D call uncertain. Germline-derived CDR1 and CDR2 are SGHAT and FQNNGV. CDR3 length: 13 amino acids. With 5 bases removed from V and 4 bases from J, the gap between germline ends came to 11 bases. CDR3 sequence reads: CASSPGGIYGYTF. CDR3 DNA: TGTGCCAGCAGCCCAGGAGGTATCTATGGCTACACCTTC.

About this clone: At one end the junction does not follow the germline gene, possibly because of a read error. This chain joins TRBV19 and TRBJ2-5; perhaps TRBD2 as D (5 bases). The CDR3 contains 14 residues. Germline lookup yields CDR1 LNHDA and CDR2 SQIVND (reference sequence). CDR3 DNA sequence: TGTGACAGTAGGCCGACCTTTACGGGGGAGACCCAGTACTTC. Translated, it gives CDSRPTFTGETQYF.

This clone has only one observation. The chain recombines TRBV7-8 with TRBJ1-1; TRBD1 aligns across 7 bases. This CDR3 region has 15 residues. Germline loops: CDR1 SGHVS, CDR2 FQNEAQ. Trimming cost V 4 bases and J 4 bases; bases outside gene matches: 9. CDR3 in DNA: TGTGCCAGCAGCTCAAAAAGACAGGGTTCCACTGAAGCTTTCTTT. It encodes CASSSKRQGSTEAFF.

J is TRBJ2-1 and V is TRBV9, with TRBD2 identical over 10 bases. CDR1 is SGDLS, CDR2 YYNGEE, per germline. The CDR3 runs 15 residues. V was pared by 3 bases and J by 2 bases, with 2 bases of the junction left unmatched. CDR3 loop: CASSGSGGTYNEQFF. The CDR3 DNA is TGTGCCAGCAGCGGTAGCGGGGGGACCTACAATGAGCAGTTCTTC.

V usage is TRBV5-1 and J usage is TRBJ2-2; possible D gene TRBD1, 6 bases. Trimming left V 3 bases short and J 2 bases short, with 8 bases between. CDR1 SGHRS and CDR2 YFSETQ come from the germline V gene. The CDR3 contains 14 residues. CDR3 residues: CASSSGQNTGELFF. CDR3 in DNA: TGCGCCAGCAGCTCGGGACAAAACACCGGGGAGCTGTTTTTT.

The chain carries TRBV7-4 and TRBJ2-7; TRBD1 is a possible D gene (6 bases). Trimming pared 2 bases from V and 4 bases from J, leaving 15 bases between. CDR1 and CDR2 from the germline V gene are SGHVT and SQSDAQ. This CDR3 is 15 amino acids long. CDR3 sequence reads: CASSLNRAVVYEQYF. The CDR3 DNA follows: TGTGCCAGCAGCTTAAACAGGGCCGTAGTATACGAGCAGTACTTC. The variable domain in full, completed from reference TRBV7-4 and TRBJ2-7, reads GAGVSQSPRYKVAKRGRDVALRCDSISGHVTLYWYRQTLGQGSEVLTYSQSDAQRDKSGRPSGRFSAERPERSVSTLKIQRTEQGDSAVYLCASSLNRAVVYEQYFGPGTRLTVT.

The chain links TRBV15 to TRBJ2-5; D gene ambiguous. Trimming removed 4 bases from V and 5 bases from J, with 8 bases in between. The CDR3 loop spans 12 amino acids. The germline CDR1 and CDR2 sequences are LNHNV and YYDKDF (reference sequence). The CDR3 nucleotides read TGTGCCACCAGCACCGGGTCGGAGACCCAGTACTTC. Translation gives CATSTGSETQYF. Complete variable domain (other parts from reference TRBV15 and TRBJ2-5): DAMVIQNPRYQVTQFGKPVTLSCSQTLNHNVMYWYQQKSSQAPKLLFHYYDKDFNNEADTPDNFQSRRPNTSFCFLDIRSPGLGDTAMYLCATSTGSETQYFGPGTRLLVL.

The chain uses TRBV6-1 and TRBJ1-2, with TRBD1 matching 8 bases. CDR3 length: 16 residues. J was trimmed by 0 bases and V by 2 bases; bases with no gene match: 5. Per the germline V gene, CDR1 is MNHNS and CDR2 is SASEGT. CDR3 protein: CASSERQGPANYGYTF. In nucleotides, the CDR3 is TGTGCCAGCAGTGAAAGACAGGGGCCAGCTAACTATGGCTACACCTTC.

V is TRBV30 and J is TRBJ1-6; unclear D gene. Germline-derived CDR1 and CDR2 are GTSNPN and SVGIG (reference sequence). Between the trimmed V and J ends, which lost 2 bases and 7 bases, there was a span of 18 bases. This CDR3 spans 16 amino acids. Written as DNA, the CDR3 is TGTGCCTGGAGTAGAAGAGGATCGGTTGGGAATTCACCCCTCCACTTT. Residues: CAWSRRGSVGNSPLHF.

The chain employs TRBV27 and TRBJ2-5; TRBD2 matches 12 bases. Germline V gives CDR1 MNHEY, CDR2 SMNVEV (reference sequence). The J segment lost 5 bases and the V segment lost 5 bases, leaving 6 bases of the junction unmatched. CDR3 size: 15 residues. CDR3 DNA sequence: TGTGCCAGCAGTCCTAGCGGGGGGGCTCGGGAGACCCAGTACTTC. Translating it yields CASSPSGGARETQYF.

This clone was detected a few times. V usage is TRBV6-6 and J usage is TRBJ2-3; 12 nucleotides match TRBD2. There are 14 residues in the CDR3. Germline V gene sequence: CDR1 MNHNY, CDR2 SVGAGI (reference sequence). V was pared by 5 bases and J by 6 bases, with 3 bases of the junction left unmatched. CDR3 amino acids: CASSRLAGADTQYF. For the CDR3, the DNA is TGTGCCAGCAGTCGACTAGCGGGGGCGGATACGCAGTATTTT.

This rearrangement joins TRBV5-7 to TRBJ1-6; D is undetermined. TRBV5-7 carries the ORF label, with uncertain function. This CDR3 spans 16 amino acids. V lost 6 bases and J 0 bases, leaving 13 bases between the germline ends. In DNA form, the CDR3 reads TGTGCCAGCATCCCCGCCCCAAGCTCCTATAATTCACCCCTCCACTTT. Its protein product is CASIPAPSSYNSPLHF.

The rearrangement links TRBV5-1 to TRBJ2-1; 9 nucleotides align to TRBD2. This CDR3 is 19 amino acids long. With V trimmed by 0 bases and J by 4 bases, 14 bases remained unmatched. Germline-derived CDR1 and CDR2 are SGHRS and YFSETQ. CDR3 bases: TGCGCCAGCAGCTTGGAGGGTAGCGGGGGCCGGGGGCCTTACAATGAGCAGTTCTTC. This encodes CASSLEGSGGRGPYNEQFF.

This clone was found once. The V gene is TRBV7-2, the J gene TRBJ2-7, with 13 bases aligning to TRBD2. Looked up from germline, CDR1 is SGHTA and CDR2 is FQGNSA. The length of the CDR3 is 16 residues. V lost 3 bases to trimming and J lost 5 bases; unmatched junction nucleotides: 7. Here the CDR3 DNA reads TGTGCCAGCAGCTTCAAGGGGACTAGCGGGATGCACGAGCAGTACTTC. This encodes CASSFKGTSGMHEQYF.

In regard to this clone: Other DNA sequences in the sample encode the same CDR3. The rearrangement links TRBV19 to TRBJ1-3; TRBD1 is a possible D gene (6 bases). V dropped 4 bases and J dropped 8 bases, with 15 bases sitting between them. Per germline, CDR1 LNHDA and CDR2 SQIVND (reference sequence). This CDR3 is 14 amino acids long. The DNA for the CDR3 is TGTGCCAGTAGTACACAGGGTTACGACGACACCATATATTTT. As protein: CASSTQGYDDTIYF.

This clone has only a few counts. A read error may account for a junction end that differs from germline. The J gene is TRBJ1-1, the V gene TRBV29-1; D uncertain. The germline gives CDR1 SQVTM, CDR2 ANQGSEA. The CDR3 extends over 12 amino acids. The chain's CDR3 is CSVGRSETEAFF. As DNA, the CDR3 is TGCAGTGTTGGGAGGTCGGAAACTGAAGCTTTCTTT.

The chain uses TRBV18 and TRBJ2-5, with a weak D call TRBD2 (5 bases). The CDR3 has 16 residues. V lost 2 bases, J lost 0 bases, and 13 bases lay in between. Germline CDR1 KGHSH, CDR2 LQKENI. The CDR3 reads CASSPVPSGYQETQYF. As DNA, the CDR3 is TGTGCCAGCTCACCAGTCCCTTCGGGGTACCAAGAGACCCAGTACTTC.

This clone was observed a single time. The genes are TRBV6-1 and TRBJ1-3; a possible D gene is TRBD1 (6 bases). Trimming took off 7 bases at V and 3 bases at J, with 10 bases between the two ends. The CDR3 consists of 13 residues. Germline V gene data show CDR1 as MNHNS and CDR2 as SASEGT. CDR3 bases: TGTGCCAGCACTACAGGGAGTGGAAACACCATATATTTT. It is translated as CASTTGSGNTIYF.

The CDR3 is CASSQDDRGMETQYF. The CDR3 coding sequence is TGCGCCAGCAGCCAAGACGACAGGGGAATGGAGACCCAGTACTTC. The chain joins TRBV4-1 to TRBJ2-5; 8 bases match TRBD1. The CDR3 sequence is 15 residues long. CDR1 is MGHRA and CDR2 is YSYEKL in the germline V gene. J gave up 5 bases and V 0 bases, and 5 bases lay outside the gene matches.

The chain couples TRBV2 to TRBJ1-2; D perhaps matches TRBD1 (5 bases). The germline V gene encodes CDR1 SNHLY and CDR2 FYNNEI. Trimming took 6 bases from V and 7 from J, leaving 18 bases between them. This CDR3 is built from 14 residues. CDR3 residues: CASRPGGGFGGYTF. The CDR3, as DNA: TGTGCCAGCAGGCCCGGGGGGGGATTCGGTGGCTACACCTTC.

The V call is TRBV5-1, the J call TRBJ1-2; 9 nucleotides line up with TRBD1. This CDR3 contains 16 residues. The V segment lost 4 bases and the J segment 8 bases; nucleotides outside the gene matches: 15. The germline CDR1 and CDR2 sequences are SGHRS and YFSETQ. CDR3 DNA sequence: TGCGCCAGCAGCGAAAGTGGGACAGGGAAAGGAATCGGCTACACCTTC. Its protein is CASSESGTGKGIGYTF.

This chain joins TRBV14 and TRBJ1-1; D not resolved. CDR1 and CDR2 (germline): SGHDN, FVKESK. The CDR3 has 13 residues. Trimming took off 1 base at V and 7 bases at J, with 10 bases between the two ends. In nucleotides, the CDR3 is TGTGCCAGCAGCCAAGTTTACCTAAATGAAGCTTTCTTT. This gives the protein CASSQVYLNEAFF.

This rearrangement joins TRBV2 to TRBJ1-4, with a tentative D call TRBD1 (5 bases). Trimming cost V 2 bases and J 7 bases, with 11 bases left between them. The germline V gene encodes CDR1 SNHLY and CDR2 FYNNEI. The CDR3 is made up of 14 amino acids. The CDR3, as DNA: TGTGCCAGCAGTGAAAGTGGGGCACGTGAAAAACTGTTTTTT. Translating gives CASSESGAREKLFF.

V usage is TRBV19 and J usage is TRBJ2-2; D ambiguous. The CDR3 is 14 residues long. V was clipped by 3 bases and J by 6 bases, with 11 bases between them. Germline lookup yields CDR1 LNHDA and CDR2 SQIVND (reference sequence). The CDR3 region has the DNA TGTGCCAGTAGTATTGTCCCCGACCCCGGGGAGCTGTTTTTT. This sequence encodes CASSIVPDPGELFF.

The V call is TRBV30, the J call TRBJ2-1, with 7 bases that match TRBD2. With V trimmed by 4 bases and J by 2 bases, 17 bases remained unmatched. Germline V gene lookup returns CDR1 GTSNPN and CDR2 SVGIG (reference sequence). CDR3 length: 18 amino acids. The CDR3 loop is CAWTPPPGWGGAYNEQFF. CDR3 coding DNA: TGTGCCTGGACCCCTCCGCCGGGGTGGGGGGGAGCCTACAATGAGCAGTTCTTC.

The rearrangement uses TRBV19 and TRBJ1-5; D unresolved. This CDR3 spans 15 amino acids. The germline CDR1 and CDR2 sequences are LNHDA and SQIVND (reference sequence). V was shortened by 1 base and J by 3 bases, with 10 bases between the two germline ends. The CDR3 coding sequence is TGTGCCAGTAGTATAGTCAGCGGGGTCAATCAGCCCCAGCATTTT. Amino acid sequence: CASSIVSGVNQPQHF.

This chain uses TRBV7-2 with TRBJ1-5, with 7 bases that match TRBD1. Germline-derived CDR1 and CDR2 are SGHTA and FQGNSA. The CDR3 contains 14 residues. The junction had 6 bases not matched to a gene; V was cut back by 3 bases and J by 7 bases. The CDR3 reads CASSFTGVGQPQHF. The CDR3 coding sequence is TGTGCCAGCAGCTTTACAGGGGTAGGGCAGCCCCAGCATTTT.